The rows below give T cell receptor beta chains drawn from one sample of a study of tumor T cells in aggressive B-cell lymphoma. The data were produced by immunoSEQ multiplex PCR, yet TCRdb's version contains in-frame clones alone and is incomplete. The data contain several thousand clones, 70% to 90% of them singletons. Sequencing was done on a sample of tumor tissue. The source of these receptors is an adult with diffuse large B cell lymphoma. CDR3s include the opening cysteine and the closing phenylalanine or tryptophan. D genes are given only for firm matches. A clone size is listed for some rows: how often the clone was seen (once, few, many), or a class if it is expanded.

DNA: TGCGCCAGCAGCTTGACCCTTTTAAGAGGGGGGGCCAACGTCCTGACTTTC
CDR3: CASSLTLLRGGANVLTF
V: TRBV5-1
length: 17
D: NA
J: TRBJ2-6
size: NA

DNA: TGTGCCAGCAGGCAGAATAGCAATCAGCCCCAGCATTTT
CDR3: CASRQNSNQPQHF
V: TRBV28
length: 13
D: NA
J: TRBJ1-5
size: NA

DNA: TGTGCCAGCAGTTACGCCGACAGCTACGAGCAGTACTTC
CDR3: CASSYADSYEQYF
V: TRBV6-5
length: 13
D: NA
J: TRBJ2-7
size: NA

DNA: TGTGCCTGGAGTGTAGGGGGACAGGGGGGATCACCCCTCCACTTT
CDR3: CAWSVGGQGGSPLHF
V: TRBV30
length: 15
D: TRBD1
J: TRBJ1-6
size: few

DNA: TGTGCCAGCAGCTTGGAAGACTACGAGCAGTACTTC
CDR3: CASSLEDYEQYF
V: TRBV7-9
length: 12
D: NA
J: TRBJ2-7
size: NA

DNA: TGTGCCAGCAGCTTAAATAGCGGCCAAGAGACCCAGTACTTC
CDR3: CASSLNSGQETQYF
V: TRBV11-1
length: 14
D: NA
J: TRBJ2-5
size: NA

DNA: TGTGCCAGCAGTCCACCCCGGGACAGGGGTTACAATGAGCAGTTCTTC
CDR3: CASSPPRDRGYNEQFF
V: TRBV28
length: 16
D: TRBD1
J: TRBJ2-1
size: NA

DNA: TGTGCCTGGAGTGGAGGGGGGGTGAAGTACTTC
CDR3: CAWSGGGVKYF
V: TRBV30
length: 11
D: NA
J: TRBJ2-7
size: NA

DNA: TGTGCCAGCAGCTTAGTGGGACGGGGGAACACCGGGAAGCTGTTTTTT
CDR3: CASSLVGRGNTGKLFF
V: TRBV7-6
length: 16
D: NA
J: TRBJ2-2
size: NA

DNA: TGTGCCAGCAGTTTGGGAGTAGCGGGTTTACAAGAGACCCAGTACTTC
CDR3: CASSLGVAGLQETQYF
V: TRBV28
length: 16
D: TRBD2
J: TRBJ2-5
size: NA

DNA: TGTGCCAGCAGCTCACTAGCGGGAGCATCCTACGAGCAGTACTTC
CDR3: CASSSLAGASYEQYF
V: TRBV5-6
length: 15
D: TRBD2
J: TRBJ2-7
size: NA

DNA: TGTGCCAGCAGCGCCGGGACAGACAACACCGGGGAGCTGTTTTTT
CDR3: CASSAGTDNTGELFF
V: TRBV13
length: 15
D: TRBD1
J: TRBJ2-2
size: NA

DNA: TGTGCCAGTAGTATGGGACAGGGACCCACCGGGGAGCTGTTTTTT
CDR3: CASSMGQGPTGELFF
V: TRBV19
length: 15
D: TRBD1
J: TRBJ2-2
size: NA

DNA: TGTGCCAGCAGGCCGGGGTCTAACTATGGCTACACCTTC
CDR3: CASRPGSNYGYTF
V: TRBV19
length: 13
D: NA
J: TRBJ1-2
size: NA

DNA: TGTGCCAGCAGTCTATTTACAGGGGGGGTTCAGCCCCAGCATTTT
CDR3: CASSLFTGGVQPQHF
V: TRBV28
length: 15
D: TRBD1
J: TRBJ1-5
size: NA

DNA: TGTGCCAGCAGGGCGGGACGGCGCGAATGGCCCCAGCATTTT
CDR3: CASRAGRREWPQHF
V: TRBV6-5
length: 14
D: NA
J: TRBJ1-5
size: NA

DNA: TGCGCCAGCAGCCACGGACAGACCTATAATTCACCCCTCCACTTT
CDR3: CASSHGQTYNSPLHF
V: TRBV4-1
length: 15
D: NA
J: TRBJ1-6
size: NA

DNA: TGTGCCAGCAGCCGAGGACAGGGCCCCTTGTACGAGCAGTACTTC
CDR3: CASSRGQGPLYEQYF
V: TRBV7-8
length: 15
D: TRBD1
J: TRBJ2-7
size: few

DNA: TGTGCCAGCAGCCAAGATTTGCGGGGGCCCGGGGAGCTGTTTTTT
CDR3: CASSQDLRGPGELFF
V: TRBV4-2
length: 15
D: NA
J: TRBJ2-2
size: NA

DNA: TGCAGCGTTGATGCTAGCGGGGGGGCTTCGCAGTACTTC
CDR3: CSVDASGGASQYF
V: TRBV29-1
length: 13
D: TRBD2
J: TRBJ2-7
size: NA

DNA: TGTGCCAGCAGCCCGAACCCCTACGAGCAGTACTTC
CDR3: CASSPNPYEQYF
V: TRBV5-6
length: 12
D: NA
J: TRBJ2-7
size: once

DNA: TGCGCCAGCAGCCAAGATGGGGCGGGGGGCACAGATACGCAGTATTTT
CDR3: CASSQDGAGGTDTQYF
V: TRBV4-1
length: 16
D: TRBD2
J: TRBJ2-3
size: NA